This T cell receptor beta chain comes out of a study of PD-1 blockade in classical Hodgkin lymphoma. The CDR3 is 14 amino acids. Germline V gene sequence: CDR1 LNHNV, CDR2 YYDKDF (reference sequence). V shed 2 bases, J shed 1 base, and the junction held 0 bases outside the gene matches. The table came from immunoSEQ multiplex PCR; TCRdb's copy has only in-frame clones and leaves some out. The table lists almost 85,000 clones, around 86% of them singletons. Each of the patients experienced relapse following autologous stem cell transplantation, and their brentuximab vedotin exposure differed. This chain joins TRBV15 and TRBJ2-3; 7 bases are shared with TRBD1. The clonotype was recovered from a human donor with classical Hodgkin lymphoma. The source was peripheral blood mononuclear cells (PBMCs), collected at baseline. Here the CDR3 reads CATSRTGGTDTQYF. DNA of the CDR3: TGTGCCACCAGCAGAACAGGGGGCACAGATACGCAGTATTTT.